This T cell receptor beta chain comes out of a study of CD8 T cells in ankylosing spondylitis. Study-level findings and limits: Disease-linked clones were reportedly significantly enriched in matched ankylosing spondylitis synovial fluid.

At least ten counts were recorded for this clonotype. Its target is unknown. Scientists made TCR beta libraries using quantitative 5'-RACE with molecular barcodes. TCRdb analysed the 5' RACE reads with MiXCR anew, one entry per CDR3 protein. There are approximately 300,000 distinct CDR3 sequences in the sample; around 21% occur only once, and roughly 4% lies in the top ten. From germline, CDR1 is SGHRS and CDR2 YFSETQ. The CDR3 has 14 residues. V dropped 2 bases and J dropped 3; count of bases not matched to a gene: 5. Sequencing used blood, either unsorted or a sorted T cell fraction (not recorded which). The chain recombines TRBV5-1 with TRBJ2-7, with 7 bases lining up with TRBD1. This clonotype was obtained from a female donor with ankylosing spondylitis or in good health (not recorded which). This chain's CDR3 is CASSLSGTDYEQYF. DNA of the CDR3: TGCGCCAGCAGCTTATCCGGGACAGACTACGAGCAGTACTTC.